This TCR beta chain originates from a study of CD8 T cells in ankylosing spondylitis (TCRdb year 2017). For the wider study: The study set out to find disease-linked TCR variants by profiling T cell receptor beta repertoires in ankylosing spondylitis patients and healthy donors. Samples of peripheral blood were taken, and for ankylosing spondylitis patients, synovial fluid was collected as well. The full study cohort comprised around 25 ankylosing spondylitis patients and roughly 110 healthy donors. Overall results and qualifications from the work: Some TCR beta motif variants had previously been reported in synovial fluid and blood of reactive arthritis patients, which suggested common disease-initiation mechanisms. Blood from ankylosing spondylitis patients appeared to be characterized by a TCR beta motif composed of about eight highly homologous amino acid variants. The disease-linked clones were reported to be significantly enriched in matched synovial fluid samples from ankylosing spondylitis patients. The disease-linked clones had a CD8+ phenotype and were found at relatively low frequencies in peripheral blood.

A few counts support this clonotype. No antigen is known for it. Base qualities are not recorded, but no much larger clone differs from it by a single base. The germline V gene specifies SGHAT as CDR1 and FQNNGV as CDR2. The germline ends are 6 bases apart after V is trimmed by 1 base and J by 5 bases. The CDR3 goes from the cysteine to the phenylalanine over 13 residues. Left in the record is the CDR3 DNA by itself, 39 bases read in frame from the first base. Sequencing was performed on an Illumina HiSeq 2500. Quantitative 5'-RACE with molecular barcodes was the method used to prepare the TCR beta libraries. The source study handled its data this way. Disease-linked TCR variants were identified with a new computational method built on a probabilistic model of VDJ rearrangement. TCRdb itself trimmed the public reads at Q25 with fastp, ran MiXCR and retained productive beta chains. Merged by CDR3 protein, the rows form single entries marked with the most common genes and DNA. These V and J calls are TCRdb output, not the study's own analysis. The sample table lists 130,000 or so distinct CDR3 sequences, 9.5% to 12% of them with a count of one. Clones ranked in the top ten supply about 4% of the sample.

The sequenced sample was blood, either unsorted or a sorted T cell fraction (not recorded which). The receptor was derived from a female donor with ankylosing spondylitis or in good health (not recorded which). The chain uses TRBV11-2 and TRBJ1-5, with the D segment identity uncertain. The nucleotide sequence reads as follows: TGTGCCAGCAGCTTAGTTTGGGATCAGCCCCAGCATTTT. The encoded protein is CASSLVWDQPQHF. With the portions outside the CDR3 filled from the reference TRBV11-2 and TRBJ1-5 genes, the complete variable region becomes EAGVAQSPRYKIIEKRQSVAFWCNPISGHATLYWYQQILGQGPKLLIQFQNNGVVDDSQLPKDRFSAERLKGVDSTLKIQPAKLEDSAVYLCASSLVWDQPQHFGDGTRLSIL.